This TCR beta chain was sequenced for a study of identifying expanded T cells in peripheral blood. Regarding the study as a whole: Differentially abundant clones: roughly 1.3 between replicates, around 17 at around 14 days, more than 18 at four.

Measured with immunoSEQ multiplex PCR; TCRdb has only the in-frame clones, and not every one. This sample has roughly 82,000 clones; 84% occur once, and the top ten carry approximately 18%. CDR3 length: 13 amino acids. V was pared by 5 bases and J by 3 bases, with 4 bases of the junction left unmatched. Germline CDR1 SGHAT, CDR2 FQDESV (reference sequence). Many counts were recorded for this clone. The target antigen is unknown. This TCR was recovered from a person aged 18 to 75 in good health. Sequences were obtained from blood. The rearrangement joins TRBV11-1 to TRBJ2-7, with TRBD1 matching 7 bases. The CDR3 DNA sequence: TGTGCCAGCAGCCCGGACAGGCGCTACGAGCAGTACTTC. Amino acid sequence: CASSPDRRYEQYF.